The T cell receptor (beta chain) under discussion was sequenced for a study of blood T cell repertoires in COVID-19. Study as a whole: From T cells, B-cell-depleted T cells, or PBMCs came the material, which was cDNA or gDNA.

The table came from immunoSEQ multiplex PCR; TCRdb's copy has only in-frame clones and leaves some out. The data hold about 210,000 clones, with 81% observed a single time. The sample consisted of PBMCs or T cells enriched from blood (not recorded which). The clonotype was recovered from a woman aged 50 to 60 with acute COVID-19.

The CDR3 sequence is CASSSPGGGGSNQPQHF. In DNA, the CDR3 is TGTGCCAGCAGTTCCCCTGGGGGGGGAGGAAGCAATCAGCCCCAGCATTTT. The chain recombines TRBV28 with TRBJ1-5; tentatively, D is TRBD1 (5 bases). V lost 4 bases, J lost 1 base, and 17 bases lay in between. The V gene's germline CDR1 is MDHEN and CDR2 SYDVKM. The CDR3 extends over 17 amino acids.